The present T cell receptor (beta chain) was sequenced within a study of shared clonotypes between healthy human individuals. As concerns this clone: Its antigen remains unknown.

Germline assignment: CDR1 SEHNR and CDR2 FQNEAQ (reference sequence). This CDR3 is 13 amino acids long. Trimming cost V 0 bases and J 7 bases, with 10 bases left between them. Repertoires were generated with immunoSEQ multiplex PCR, while TCRdb's copy carries only in-frame clones and drops some. The sample has approximately 500,000 clones, 90% to 96% seen once. Study-level findings and limits: Rarefaction demonstrated incomplete sorted-subset sequencing despite large depth. Naive subsets, compared against memory subsets, generally had larger estimated richness values.

What was sequenced was naive CD4+ T cells sorted from blood. As for subset: CD45RA+ positively selected. The sequence was obtained from a young woman in good health. This chain uses TRBV7-9 with TRBJ2-7; perhaps TRBD2 as D (5 bases). The CDR3 sequence is CASSLAGSPEQYF. The CDR3 bases are TGTGCCAGCAGCTTAGCGGGGAGCCCAGAGCAGTACTTC.